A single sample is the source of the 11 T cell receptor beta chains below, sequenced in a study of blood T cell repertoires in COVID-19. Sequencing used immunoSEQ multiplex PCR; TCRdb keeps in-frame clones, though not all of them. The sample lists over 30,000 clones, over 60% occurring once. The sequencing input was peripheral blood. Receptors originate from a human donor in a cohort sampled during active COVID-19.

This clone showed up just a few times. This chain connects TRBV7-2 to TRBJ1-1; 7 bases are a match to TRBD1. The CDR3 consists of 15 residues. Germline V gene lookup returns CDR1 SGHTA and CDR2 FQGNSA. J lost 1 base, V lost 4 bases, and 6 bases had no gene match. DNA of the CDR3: TGTGCCAGCAGCTCCTCGGGACAGCCGAACACTGAAGCTTTCTTT. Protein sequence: CASSSSGQPNTEAFF.

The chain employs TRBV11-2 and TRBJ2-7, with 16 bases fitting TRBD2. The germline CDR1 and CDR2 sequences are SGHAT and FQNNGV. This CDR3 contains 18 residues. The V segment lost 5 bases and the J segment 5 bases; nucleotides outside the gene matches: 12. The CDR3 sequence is CASSIGPGLAGGLHEQYF. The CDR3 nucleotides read TGTGCCAGCAGCATCGGCCCGGGACTAGCGGGAGGGCTCCACGAGCAGTACTTC.

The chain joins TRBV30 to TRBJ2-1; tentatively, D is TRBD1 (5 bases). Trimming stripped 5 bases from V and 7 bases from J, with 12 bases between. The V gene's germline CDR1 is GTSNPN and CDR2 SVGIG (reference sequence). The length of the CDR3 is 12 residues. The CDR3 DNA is TGTGCCTGGGGTCCTTCAGGGAATGAGCAGTTCTTC. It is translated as CAWGPSGNEQFF.

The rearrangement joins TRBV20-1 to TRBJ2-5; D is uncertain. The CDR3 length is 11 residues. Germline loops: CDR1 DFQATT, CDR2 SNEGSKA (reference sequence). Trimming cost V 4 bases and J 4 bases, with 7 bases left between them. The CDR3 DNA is TGCAGTGCTAAACAGACAGAGACCCAGTACTTC. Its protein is CSAKQTETQYF.

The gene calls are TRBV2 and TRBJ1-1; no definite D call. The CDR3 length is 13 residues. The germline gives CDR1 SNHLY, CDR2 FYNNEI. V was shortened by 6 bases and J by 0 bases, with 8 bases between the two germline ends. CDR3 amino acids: CASRGGMNTEAFF. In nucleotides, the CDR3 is TGTGCCAGCAGGGGCGGGATGAACACTGAAGCTTTCTTT.

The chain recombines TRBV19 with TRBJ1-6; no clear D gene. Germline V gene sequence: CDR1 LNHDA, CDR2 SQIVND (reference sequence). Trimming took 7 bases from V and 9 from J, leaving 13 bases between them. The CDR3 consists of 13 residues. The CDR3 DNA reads TGTGCCAGTAACAAGGTTAGGAGTTCACCCCTCCACTTT. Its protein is CASNKVRSSPLHF.

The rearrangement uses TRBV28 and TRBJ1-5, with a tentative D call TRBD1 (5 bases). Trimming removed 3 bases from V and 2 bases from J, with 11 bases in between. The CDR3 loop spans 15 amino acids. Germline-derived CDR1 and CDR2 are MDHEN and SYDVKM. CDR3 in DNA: TGTGCCAGCAGTTTTGGTGTCAGGGGCAATCAGCCCCAGCATTTT. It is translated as CASSFGVRGNQPQHF.

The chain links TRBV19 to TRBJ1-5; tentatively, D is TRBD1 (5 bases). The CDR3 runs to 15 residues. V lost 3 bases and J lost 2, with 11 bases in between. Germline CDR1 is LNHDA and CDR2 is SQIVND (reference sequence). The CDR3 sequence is CASSMGWGGNQPQHF. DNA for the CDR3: TGTGCCAGTAGTATGGGGTGGGGCGGCAATCAGCCCCAGCATTTT.

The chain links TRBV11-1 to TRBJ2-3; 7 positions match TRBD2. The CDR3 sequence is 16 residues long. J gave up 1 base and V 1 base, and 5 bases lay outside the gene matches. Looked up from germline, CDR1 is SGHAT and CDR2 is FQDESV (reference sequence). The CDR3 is CASSLGFGGGTDTQYF. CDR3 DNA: TGTGCCAGCAGCTTAGGATTTGGGGGGGGCACAGATACGCAGTATTTT.

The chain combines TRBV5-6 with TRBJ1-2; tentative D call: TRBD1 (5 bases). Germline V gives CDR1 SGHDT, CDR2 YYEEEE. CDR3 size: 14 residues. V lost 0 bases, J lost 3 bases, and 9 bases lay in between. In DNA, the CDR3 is TGTGCCAGCAGCTTGGGGGGCGCTGACTATGGCTACACCTTC. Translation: CASSLGGADYGYTF.

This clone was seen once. CDR3 in DNA: TGCGCCAGCAGATCTGGGGCCGGGACTAGCGGGGGTAACACAGATACGCAGTATTTT. As protein: CASRSGAGTSGGNTDTQYF. The J gene is TRBJ2-3, the V gene TRBV5-1; 14 bases align to TRBD2. The J segment lost 2 bases and the V segment lost 5 bases, leaving 13 bases of the junction unmatched. Germline V lookup: CDR1 SGHRS, CDR2 YFSETQ. The CDR3 loop spans 19 amino acids.